This TCR beta chain was retrieved from a study of T-cell memory formation after mild COVID-19. Study-wide context: In these data, TCR clusters were largely donor specific. Study-level points and caveats: Later expanders leaned CD4+, whereas day 15 to 85 contracting clones were balanced CD4/CD8.

Details on this clonotype: The antigen is undetermined.

One entry per CDR3 protein, called by TCRdb with MiXCR from the 5' RACE reads. The table lists over 70,000 distinct CDR3 sequences, about 16% of them singletons, with 39% in the top ten. CDR3 length: 14 amino acids. V was pared by 3 bases and J by 9 bases, with 7 bases of the junction left unmatched. V usage is TRBV12-3 or TRBV12-4 and J usage is TRBJ2-3; 9 bases are a match to TRBD2. The sequenced sample was PBMCs or a T cell subset sorted from them (not recorded which). The TCR originated in a man between 18 and 29 years old who had mild COVID-19 (a few samples of this study predate the infection). Cell type and time point are not known. CDR3 in DNA: TGTGCCAGCAGTTTTTCGGCTAGCGGGGTCACGCAGTATTTT. Protein: CASSFSASGVTQYF.